A selection of T cell receptor beta chains follows, all from one sample in a study of blood T cell repertoires in COVID-19. Sequenced by immunoSEQ multiplex PCR; TCRdb stores in-frame clones only, minus some. Of some 240,000 clones in the sample, approximately 85% are singletons; the top ten hold approximately 2.3%. Source material: peripheral blood. All receptors derive from a woman in her 70s with COVID-19, enrolled during active disease. The CDR3 runs from the conserved cysteine through the conserved F or W. Clone size, where shown, is once, few, many, or a class for clones that have expanded.

abundance	v_gene	j_gene	CDR3aa
NA	TRBV24-1	TRBJ2-5	CATGGANGQRWETQYF
NA	TRBV4-2	TRBJ1-2	CASSQDWAGTYYGYTF
NA	TRBV6-5	TRBJ2-3	CASSYDPSRDTQYF
NA	TRBV5-1	TRBJ1-3	CASSLAAGNSGNTIYF
NA	TRBV2	TRBJ1-1	CASSGDRATEAFF
once	TRBV6-5	TRBJ1-2	CASNARAAPLF
NA	TRBV7-6	TRBJ1-3	CASSPTGSGNTIYF
once	TRBV13	TRBJ1-1	CASSLERGTEAFF
NA	TRBV27	TRBJ1-5	CASSFRQGYQPQHF
NA	TRBV11-1	TRBJ2-1	CASQWGVAEPNEQFF
NA	TRBV7-7	TRBJ2-3	CASAGGEGDTDTQYF
NA	TRBV5-1	TRBJ1-1	CASSLNSLDTEAFF